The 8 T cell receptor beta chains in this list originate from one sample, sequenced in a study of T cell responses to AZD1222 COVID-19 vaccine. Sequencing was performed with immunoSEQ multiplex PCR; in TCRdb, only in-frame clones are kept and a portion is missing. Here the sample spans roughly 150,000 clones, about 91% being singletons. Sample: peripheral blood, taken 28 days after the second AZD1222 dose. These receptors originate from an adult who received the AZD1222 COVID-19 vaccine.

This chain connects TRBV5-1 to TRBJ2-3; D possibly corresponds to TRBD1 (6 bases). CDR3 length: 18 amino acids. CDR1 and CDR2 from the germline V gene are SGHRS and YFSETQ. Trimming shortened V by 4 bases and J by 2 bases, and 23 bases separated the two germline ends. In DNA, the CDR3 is TGCGCCAGCAGCCCGGCCTTTATTGGGACAAGATACACAGATACGCAGTATTTT. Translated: CASSPAFIGTRYTDTQYF.

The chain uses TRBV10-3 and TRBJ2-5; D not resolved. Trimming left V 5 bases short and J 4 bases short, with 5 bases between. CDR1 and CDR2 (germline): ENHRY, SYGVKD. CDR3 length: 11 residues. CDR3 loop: CAISSGETQYF. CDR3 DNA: TGTGCCATCAGTTCTGGAGAGACCCAGTACTTC.

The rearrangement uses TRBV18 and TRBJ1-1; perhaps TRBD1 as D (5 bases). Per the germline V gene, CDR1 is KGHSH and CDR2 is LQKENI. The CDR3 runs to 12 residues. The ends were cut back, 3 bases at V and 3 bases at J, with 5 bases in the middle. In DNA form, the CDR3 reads TGTGCCAGCTCACCGGGACACACTGAAGCTTTCTTT. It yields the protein CASSPGHTEAFF.

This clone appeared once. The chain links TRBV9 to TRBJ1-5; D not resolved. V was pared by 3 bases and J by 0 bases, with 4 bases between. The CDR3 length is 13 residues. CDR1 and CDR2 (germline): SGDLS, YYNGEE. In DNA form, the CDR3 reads TGTGCCAGCAGCGGCGATAGCAATCAGCCCCAGCATTTT. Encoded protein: CASSGDSNQPQHF.

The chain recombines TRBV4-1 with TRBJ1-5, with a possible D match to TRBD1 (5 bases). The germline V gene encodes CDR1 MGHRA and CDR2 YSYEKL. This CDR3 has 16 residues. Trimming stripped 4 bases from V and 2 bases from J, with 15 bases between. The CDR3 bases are TGCGCCAGCAGCCGATTACAGGTGAACGGCAATCAGCCCCAGCATTTT. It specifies CASSRLQVNGNQPQHF.

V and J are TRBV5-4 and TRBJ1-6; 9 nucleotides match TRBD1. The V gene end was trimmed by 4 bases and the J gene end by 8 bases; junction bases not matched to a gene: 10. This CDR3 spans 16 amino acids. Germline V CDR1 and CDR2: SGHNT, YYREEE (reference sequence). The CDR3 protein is CASSLGGQGSDSPLHF. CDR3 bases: TGTGCCAGCAGCCTTGGGGGACAGGGATCGGATTCACCCCTCCACTTT.

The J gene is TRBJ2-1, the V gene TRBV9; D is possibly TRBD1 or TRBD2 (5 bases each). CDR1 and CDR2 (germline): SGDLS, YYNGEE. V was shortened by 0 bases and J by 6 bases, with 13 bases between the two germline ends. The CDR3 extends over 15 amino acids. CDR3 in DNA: TGTGCCAGCAGCGTAGGAGGGGCTTACGGCAATGAGCAGTTCTTC. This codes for CASSVGGAYGNEQFF.

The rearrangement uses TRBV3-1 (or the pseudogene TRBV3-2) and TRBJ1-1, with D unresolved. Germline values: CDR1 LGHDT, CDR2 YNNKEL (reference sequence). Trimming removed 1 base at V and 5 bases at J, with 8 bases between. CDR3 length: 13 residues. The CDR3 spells CASSQGPGTEAFF. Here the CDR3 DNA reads TGTGCCAGCAGCCAAGGTCCCGGGACTGAAGCTTTCTTT.